Described below is a single T cell receptor (beta chain) sequence and its context. No cognate antigen has been identified for it. No clone much larger than this one lies a single base away; base qualities are absent. The CDR3 regions of human TCRbeta chains were analyzed by immunosequencing. The original methods were these. Repertoire TCRs were checked for matches against a reference library of SARS-CoV-2-specific TCRs that had been generated using the MIRA antigen-specificity platform. Breadth was defined as the fraction of unique TCRs that were SARS-CoV-2-associated, and depth was defined as the fraction of total T cells that were SARS-CoV-2-associated. Using the MIRA data, each spike-specific TCR was mapped to the spike region that the TCR reacts to and placed in a CD4 or CD8 class. Log10-transformed breadth and depth values were compared by one-way ANOVA with Sidak's multiple comparisons tests. The clones in this table, taken by TCRdb from immuneACCESS, are in-frame only. Not every clone is retained; where verified, under half of the shortfall comes from an unresolved V gene, and the cause of the rest is unknown. That table furnishes V, J and clone size, whereas the DNA furnished D and trimming. The sample data list under 170,000 clones, and 90% to 95% of these were observed just once. The top ten constitute 1.3% of the sample.

The meaning of the sample's time point label: baseline before first vaccination. Samples from vaccinated people were obtained from the UK trials COV001 and COV002, which included a single-blind randomized controlled phase 2/3 trial of AZD1222 (ChAdOx1 nCoV-19) in healthy adults. Trial participant PBMC samples were collected at day 0 and day 28 after the second dose for TCRbeta chain sequencing. The V end loses 5 bases and the J end loses 4 bases, and a stretch of 15 bases separates them. CDR1 and CDR2 are read off the germline V gene (reference sequence) as MNHEY and SMNVEV. The CDR3 holds 15 amino acids from the cysteine to the phenylalanine. Just the 45-base CDR3 DNA is kept, in frame starting at base 1. The data belong to a study of T cell responses to AZD1222 COVID-19 vaccine (dated by TCRdb to the early 2020s). Study-wide context: AZD1222 recipients with second doses at about 4 weeks or about 12 weeks were pooled, because spike-specific TCR depth and breadth did not differ between schedules. TCR sequencing was performed for more than 230 trial participants, of whom about 200 were given two doses of AZD1222 and roughly 25 were given two doses of MenACWY control vaccine. Enrollment into the trials was organized by age into subgroups of 18-55, 56-69 and 70-plus years, and those subgroups contained roughly 150, 30 and 60 TCR-sequenced participants, respectively.

Overall study outcomes, separate from this receptor: CD4 TCRs associated with the vaccine covered the entire spike protein, and the dominant responses were in regions 160-218 and 743-854. In the small 56-69-year group, the increase in depth fell short of significance, most likely because of low power. Because no samples from the day 14 peak response were available, repertoires could be characterized only after the peak T cell response. Spike-specific TCR breadth and depth rose significantly after two AZD1222 doses compared with day 0 and with MenACWY recipients. Epitopes outside the regions mutated in the B.1.351 and B.1.1.7 variants were reportedly recognized by nearly half of the unique spike-specific TCRs. Participants were mostly white British and included more females than males, and it was suggested by the authors that clonal diversity may have been underestimated. Conclusions about previously exposed vaccinees are limited, since just five to seven AZD1222 recipients were seropositive for SARS-CoV-2 at baseline.

The sequence is built from TRBV27 and TRBJ1-5; the best D guess is TRBD1, with 6 bases matching. The sequence was obtained from an adult in good health. The sequences come from peripheral blood, collected on day 0 of AZD1222 vaccination. The encoded CDR3 is CASSDRTVGNQPQHF. In nucleotides, the sequence is TGTGCCAGCAGTGATCGGACAGTAGGTAATCAGCCCCAGCATTTT.